Reported below is one TCR beta chain. Its antigen is unidentified. TCRdb's table, derived via immunoSEQ multiplex PCR, lists solely in-frame clones and lacks some. The profile shows approximately 94,000 clones, under 95% of them singletons. This specimen comes from a study of OX40 agonist ivuxolimab in advanced cancers. Regarding the study as a whole: CD4+ T cells averaged fewer expanded clones than CD8+ T cells.

The sequencing used CD4+ or CD8+ T cells sorted from blood, collected in a trial of the OX40 agonist ivuxolimab. The TCR originated in an adult with an advanced solid tumor such as melanoma, head and neck, liver or kidney cancer.

In nucleotides, the CDR3 is TGTGCCAGCAGGTCGGACACCAACACTGAAGCTTTCTTT. Encoded protein: CASRSDTNTEAFF. The V and J genes are TRBV7-8 and TRBJ1-1; TRBD1 is a possible D gene (5 bases). V was clipped by 6 bases and J by 2 bases, with 10 bases between them. Germline V gives CDR1 SGHVS, CDR2 FQNEAQ. The length of the CDR3 is 13 residues.